The 5 T cell receptor beta chains below all came from one sample that was sequenced in a study of vaccination and CD4 T cells after COVID-19. Documented treatment: approximately nine-day PBMC culture with coronavirus spike peptide pools or control peptides (ViraFEST assay). No cognate antigen is known for these TCRs. Sequencing of cultured CD4+ T cell DNA used the Oncomine TCR Beta short-read assay. TCRdb redid the calling of the PCR reads with MiXCR, one entry per CDR3 protein. The sample holds roughly 16,000 distinct CDR3 sequences, 73% seen once. Sequences were obtained from CD4+ T cells from blood, cultured in vitro. Receptor source: a human donor who had recovered from COVID-19.

This clonotype has only a few counts. This chain connects TRBV6-5 to TRBJ2-7; 9 bases fit TRBD2. The junction had 4 bases not matched to a gene; V was cut back by 4 bases and J by 0 bases. This CDR3 region has 15 residues. CDR1 and CDR2 (germline): MNHEY, SVGAGI. DNA of the CDR3: TGTGCCAGCAGTTCGGCGCGGGAGGGCTCCTACGAGCAGTACTTC. This gives the protein CASSSAREGSYEQYF.

V is TRBV16 and J is TRBJ1-6; possibly TRBD1 for D (5 bases). The CDR3 consists of 14 residues. The germline V and J ends were trimmed by 4 bases and 6 bases, with 10 bases remaining between them. CDR1 and CDR2 from the germline V gene are KGHSY and FQNENV. In DNA, the CDR3 is TGTGCCAGCAGCCGGGACCGTCGTAATTCACCCCTCCACTTT. Protein product: CASSRDRRNSPLHF. Based on the CDR3 plus reference TRBV16 and TRBJ1-6, the full variable domain is GEEVAQTPKHLVRGEGQKAKLYCAPIKGHSYVFWYQQVLKNEFKFLISFQNENVFDETGMPKERFSAKCLPNSPCSLEIQATKLEDSAVYFCASSRDRRNSPLHFGNGTRLTVT.

The CDR3: CATSEAKGLLGDEQFF. For the CDR3, the DNA is TGTGCCACCAGTGAGGCGAAAGGACTTCTGGGTGATGAGCAGTTCTTC. The chain carries TRBV24-1 and TRBJ2-1, with a weak D call TRBD2 (5 bases). Looked up from germline, CDR1 is KGHDR and CDR2 is SFDVKD. V was shortened by 4 bases and J by 8 bases, with 20 bases between the two germline ends. This CDR3 spans 16 amino acids.

The J gene is TRBJ1-2, the V gene TRBV7-9, with TRBD1 as a possible D gene (6 bases). Deletions cut 3 bases from V and 7 bases from J, with 12 bases between. From germline, CDR1 is SEHNR and CDR2 FQNEAQ (reference sequence). The CDR3 length is 13 residues. The CDR3 protein is CASSLVSGAGYTF. The CDR3 coding sequence is TGTGCCAGCAGCTTGGTTTCGGGGGCTGGCTACACCTTC. The full variable domain, its missing parts supplied by reference TRBV7-9 and TRBJ1-2, is DTGVSQNPRHKITKRGQNVTFRCDPISEHNRLYWYRQTLGQGPEFLTYFQNEAQLEKSRLLSDRFSAERPKGSFSTLEIQRTEQGDSAMYLCASSLVSGAGYTFGSGTRLTVV.

This chain uses TRBV19 with TRBJ2-7, with 8 bases fitting TRBD1. CDR1 and CDR2 from the germline V gene are LNHDA and SQIVND (reference sequence). CDR3 length equals 16 residues. With V trimmed by 6 bases and J by 3 bases, 13 bases remained unmatched. The CDR3 DNA reads TGTGCCAGTAGCTCTCGGACAGGGAGGTTTGTCTACGAGCAGTACTTC. It translates to CASSSRTGRFVYEQYF.